This is a list of T cell receptor beta chains from one sample in a study of radiotherapy plus CTLA-4 blockade in lung cancer. The assay was immunoSEQ multiplex PCR, and TCRdb's table has in-frame clones only and misses some. Altogether 85,000 to 120,000 clones are present, over 65% being singletons, with the ten largest covering less than 2.5%. The sequenced sample was peripheral blood, obtained from a patient treated with radiotherapy plus ipilimumab. Every receptor here comes from a human donor with non-small cell lung cancer that progressed on radiotherapy plus ipilimumab. Some clones in this sample may be carry-over from other donors' samples. The CDR3 runs from the conserved cysteine through the conserved F or W. The order of the fields is J gene, V gene, clone size, D gene, CDR3 protein, CDR3 DNA. A D gene is named only where the DNA matches it firmly. Not every row has a clone size; where given, it reads once, few, many or a size class.

>TRBJ2-1|TRBV4-3|-|TRBD2
CASSQDTAGGRNEQFF
TGCGCCAGCAGCCAGGATACTGCGGGGGGGCGGAATGAGCAGTTCTTC
>TRBJ2-3|TRBV6-1|-|TRBD2
CASRGGGAGTDTQYF
TGTGCCAGCAGGGGCGGGGGGGCCGGAACAGATACGCAGTATTTT
>TRBJ1-2|TRBV19|-|TRBD1
CASSLQGRLHGYTF
TGTGCCAGTAGTCTACAGGGGCGTTTACATGGCTACACCTTC
>TRBJ2-7|TRBV7-3|once|TRBD1
CASSLGGRGYEQYF
TGTGCCAGCAGCTTAGGGGGCAGGGGGTACGAGCAGTACTTC
>TRBJ1-1|TRBV19|-|TRBD1
CASSSRGGGTEAFF
TGTGCCAGTAGTAGCCGAGGGGGCGGCACTGAAGCTTTCTTT
>TRBJ2-1|TRBV11-3|-|-
CASSLGRHGSYNEQFF
TGTGCCAGCAGCTTAGGACGGCACGGATCCTACAATGAGCAGTTCTTC
>TRBJ2-1|TRBV7-6|-|-
CASSLRLSGHHNEQFF
TGTGCCAGCAGCTTACGATTAAGCGGACACCACAATGAGCAGTTCTTC
>TRBJ1-5|TRBV5-1|-|-
CASSLEGSYQPQHF
TGCGCCAGCAGCTTGGAGGGGTCGTATCAGCCCCAGCATTTT
>TRBJ1-1|TRBV10-3|-|TRBD1
CAISRTGGKGTEAFF
TGTGCCATCAGTAGGACAGGGGGTAAGGGCACTGAAGCTTTCTTT
>TRBJ2-4|TRBV6-1|-|TRBD1
CASSVDRVNIQYF
TGTGCCAGCAGCGTGGACAGGGTAAACATTCAGTACTTC
>TRBJ1-6|TRBV13|once|TRBD1
CASSGGQQHDSPLHF
TGTGCCAGCAGCGGGGGACAGCAGCATGATTCACCCCTCCACTTT
>TRBJ1-4|TRBV6-5|-|-
CASSYGASGDNEKLFF
TGTGCCAGCAGTTATGGGGCATCGGGGGATAATGAAAAACTGTTTTTT
>TRBJ2-3|TRBV7-3|-|-
CASSPGDSTDTQYF
TGTGCCAGCAGCCCCGGGGACTCTACAGATACGCAGTATTTT
>TRBJ2-7|TRBV7-2|-|-
CASSRTDEQYF
TGTGCCAGCAGCCGGACCGACGAGCAGTACTTC
>TRBJ2-7|TRBV5-4|-|-
CATEKGGEQYF
TGTGCCACCGAAAAGGGGGGCGAGCAGTACTTC
>TRBJ2-7|TRBV5-1|once|TRBD1
CASSLGQGFEQYF
TGCGCCAGCAGTCTGGGACAGGGGTTCGAGCAGTACTTC